This T cell receptor (beta chain) was identified during a study of cytomegalovirus exposure and HLA in healthy donors. The study's findings and limits: The listing of 150 or so TCR beta chains classed them as cytomegalovirus-associated.

This clone has only a few counts. Its antigen is still unknown. Profiling relied on immunoSEQ multiplex PCR, and the TCRdb table lists in-frame clones only, not all of them. Counted here are about 49,000 clones, about 90% occurring once; the ten biggest clones make up 1.4%. V shed 3 bases and J shed 4 bases, with 6 bases lying between them. The CDR3 runs to 12 residues. Germline lookup yields CDR1 LNHDA and CDR2 SQIVND (reference sequence). The chain is built from TRBV19 and TRBJ2-5; tentative D call: TRBD2 (5 bases). The TCR comes from a man between 18 and 35 years old in good health and CMV-seronegative. The material sequenced was PBMCs. The CDR3 region has the DNA TGTGCCAGTAGTATTGAGGGAGAGACCCAGTACTTC. Translating gives CASSIEGETQYF.